The present T cell receptor beta chain was sequenced within a study of blood T cell repertoires in COVID-19. The trim removed 5 bases at V and 4 bases at J, leaving 15 bases unmatched. The length of the CDR3 is 17 residues. CDR1 SGHTA and CDR2 FQGNSA come from the germline V gene. In the original processing: Amplification with reference gene primers provided the estimates of nucleated cell counts. Sequencing was performed with immunoSEQ multiplex PCR; in TCRdb, only in-frame clones are kept and a portion is missing. D and trimming come from the DNA, and the V and J calls and clone size come from that table. In the table there are about 250,000 clones, around 83% of which are singletons.

Material: peripheral blood. This rearrangement joins TRBV7-2 to TRBJ2-3; 7 nucleotides line up with TRBD2. This sequence originates from a man older than 75 with acute or convalescent COVID-19. CDR3 nucleotide sequence: TGTGCCAGCAGCCCAATTCGGACGGGCGGGGGTGCAGATACGCAGTATTTT. This encodes CASSPIRTGGGADTQYF.